Below, 7 T cell receptor beta chains from the same sample are listed, as sequenced in a study of blood T cell repertoires in COVID-19 (dated by TCRdb to the early 2020s). The library relied on the immunoSEQ multiplex PCR assay. In its TCRdb copy, this immuneACCESS table keeps in-frame sequences only and misses some clones. Where compared with another copy, unresolved V genes explain less than half of these, and the others have no known cause. Within this sample are fewer than 250,000 clones, with 84% of them counted one time only. The top ten hold 1.5% to 2% of the sample. Sequencing was carried out using PBMCs or T cells enriched from blood (not recorded which). Receptors originate from a man aged 55-75 years who had recovered from COVID-19.

V usage is TRBV20-1 and J usage is TRBJ2-5; D unresolved. Germline lookup yields CDR1 DFQATT and CDR2 SNEGSKA (reference sequence). The CDR3 is made up of 11 amino acids. Here the CDR3 reads CAASGQETQYF. The CDR3 bases are TGCGCCGCGTCGGGCCAAGAGACCCAGTACTTC.

This sequence joins TRBV7-2 and TRBJ2-1; 10 bases agree with TRBD1. Trimming took 8 bases from V and 8 from J; bases not matched to a gene: 6. The CDR3 covers 13 residues. Germline V gene lookup returns CDR1 SGHTA and CDR2 FQGNSA. The CDR3 sequence is CASGPGQGYEQFF. CDR3 bases: TGTGCCAGCGGACCGGGACAGGGGTATGAGCAGTTCTTC.

This clone turned up a few times. The rearrangement uses TRBV6-5 and TRBJ2-7, with 7 bases aligning to TRBD1. Looked up from germline, CDR1 is MNHEY and CDR2 is SVGAGI. Trimming at V came to 5 bases and at J to 4 bases, leaving 8 bases not matched to a gene. CDR3 size: 14 residues. CDR3 loop: CASSPPGTAYEQYF. The CDR3 coding sequence is TGTGCCAGCAGTCCCCCCGGGACAGCGTACGAGCAGTACTTC.

The V gene is TRBV9, the J gene TRBJ1-4; D may be TRBD1 (5 bases). CDR1 and CDR2 from the germline V gene are SGDLS and YYNGEE. The CDR3 length is 13 residues. Trimming stripped 4 bases from V and 7 bases from J, with 11 bases between. In nucleotides, the CDR3 is TGTGCCAGCAGCCCCCAGGGAAGTGAAAAACTGTTTTTT. It yields the protein CASSPQGSEKLFF.

This clone has a single count. The V and J genes are TRBV19 and TRBJ1-2; the D gene is possibly TRBD1 (5 bases). Germline CDR1 is LNHDA and CDR2 is SQIVND (reference sequence). This CDR3 region has 14 residues. V gave up 3 bases and J gave up 7 bases, with 15 bases separating them. The CDR3 here is CASSIALAGSGYTF. The CDR3, as DNA: TGTGCCAGTAGTATCGCCCTGGCAGGGTCTGGCTACACCTTC.

J is TRBJ2-7 and V is TRBV6-1, with 8 bases that match TRBD2. V lost 2 bases, J lost 6 bases, and 9 bases stayed unmatched. CDR3 length: 15 residues. Germline V gene data show CDR1 as MNHNS and CDR2 as SASEGT. CDR3 nucleotides: TGTGCCAGCAGTGAATGGAGCGGGGGCCCCTCCGAGCAGTACTTC. Translation: CASSEWSGGPSEQYF.

The chain joins TRBV2 to TRBJ1-6; the match to TRBD1 covers 8 bases. In germline, CDR1 is SNHLY, CDR2 FYNNEI. The CDR3 is 16 residues long. V was pared by 6 bases and J by 7 bases, with 11 bases of the junction left unmatched. The CDR3 region has the DNA TGTGCCAGCAGACGAAGCACCGGGACAGGAAATTCACCCCTCCACTTT. This sequence encodes CASRRSTGTGNSPLHF.